The clone carrying this TCR beta chain was seen a handful of times. No antigen is known for it. The V end was cut by 0 bases, the J end by 0 bases, with 8 bases between. The CDR3 contains 15 residues. CDR1 LGHNA and CDR2 YSLEER come from the germline V gene. This sample is part of a study of T-cell memory formation after mild COVID-19. From the 5' RACE reads, TCRdb called clonotypes with MiXCR, one entry per CDR3 protein. This sample yields under 300,000 distinct CDR3 sequences, of which under 20% are seen a single time; roughly 23% belongs to the top ten. Findings and caveats of the study: Clones that contracted from day 15 to 85 were balanced CD4/CD8, while later expanders leaned CD4+. Cross-reactive memory appears to have joined, as suggested by some responding clones showing up in pre-infection memory.

What was sequenced was PBMCs or a T cell subset sorted from them (not recorded which). The sequence was collected from a man between 18 and 29 years old who had mild COVID-19 (a few samples of this study predate the infection). Cell type and time point are not known. V gene TRBV4-3 combines with J gene TRBJ1-1; D is uncertain. CDR3 sequence: CASSQDLVLNTEAFF. CDR3 DNA sequence: TGCGCCAGCAGCCAAGATTTAGTACTGAACACTGAAGCTTTCTTT.